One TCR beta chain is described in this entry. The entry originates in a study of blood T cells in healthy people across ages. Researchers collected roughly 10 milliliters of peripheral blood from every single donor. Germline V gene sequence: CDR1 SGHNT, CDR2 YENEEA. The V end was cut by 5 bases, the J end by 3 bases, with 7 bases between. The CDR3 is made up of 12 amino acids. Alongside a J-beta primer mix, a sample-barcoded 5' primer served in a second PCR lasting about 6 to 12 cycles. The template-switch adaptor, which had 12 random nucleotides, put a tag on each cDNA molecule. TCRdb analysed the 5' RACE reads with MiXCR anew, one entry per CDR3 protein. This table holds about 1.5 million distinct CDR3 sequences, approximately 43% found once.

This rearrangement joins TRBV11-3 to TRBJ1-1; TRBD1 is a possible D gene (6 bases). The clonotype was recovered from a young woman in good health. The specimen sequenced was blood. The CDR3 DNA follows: TGTGCCAGCAGCGCAGGGGACACTGAAGCTTTCTTT. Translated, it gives CASSAGDTEAFF.